Detailed here is one T cell receptor beta chain. What it binds is unknown. The data stem from a study of OX40 agonist ivuxolimab in advanced cancers. Study as a whole: Ivuxolimab, an agonist antibody against OX40 (CD134), was given to patients. Study-level results: Researchers report that CD8+ T cells had, on average, more expanded clones than CD4+. Both CD4+ and CD8+ T cell populations in blood had undergone clonal expansion by week 6 at 0.1 to 3.0 mg/kg.

The germline gives CDR1 MNHNS, CDR2 SASEGT. V was clipped by 4 bases and J by 1 base, with 10 bases between them. The CDR3 totals 14 residues. The method was immunoSEQ multiplex PCR; TCRdb's version includes in-frame clones alone and lacks a portion of them. Counted here are over 35,000 clones, about 80% occurring once; the ten biggest clones make up about 4%. This clonotype was sampled from an adult with an advanced solid tumor such as melanoma, head and neck, liver or kidney cancer. The sample consisted of CD4+ or CD8+ T cells sorted from blood, taken in a trial of the OX40 agonist ivuxolimab. The chain joins TRBV6-1 to TRBJ1-1; D may be TRBD1 (6 bases). In nucleotides, the CDR3 is TGTGCCAGCAGTGTCCAGGGGCAGAACACTGAAGCTTTCTTT. Translated, it gives CASSVQGQNTEAFF.